Included here is one T cell receptor beta chain sequence, with context. This clonotype was counted only a few times. There is no known antigen for this receptor. The sample holds no much larger clone one base away, and base qualities are not on file. The sample's time point label is to be understood as: persistent/refractory GD, antithyroid drugs over 5 years with positive TRAb. RNA was extracted from PBMCs in TRIzol for both TCR sequencing and RNA sequencing. The diagnosis of Graves' disease followed American Thyroid Association guidelines. Patients were recruited from an endocrinology department in Xi'an, China. Each patient gave about 9.1 milliliters of peripheral blood, collected in an EDTA anticoagulant tube. Ficoll Paque Plus density gradient separation was used to isolate PBMCs, and no further T cell sorting was done. An Agilent 2100 Bioanalyzer and agarose gel were used to check RNA quality, while a NanoDrop 2000 measured RNA concentration.

The method behind the library was multiplex PCR. TCRdb lists the instrument as Illumina HiSeq 4000. To build TCR beta libraries, CDR3 regions were amplified by Arm-PCR using iRepertoire HTBI primers. Before sequencing, the PCR products underwent gel purification. In the paper's pipeline: Across samples, roughly 60 TRBV and 13 to 15 TRBJ segments were identified and used for gene usage analysis of CDR3 amino acid clonotypes. COPE and FqMerger were used to merge the filtered high-quality paired reads into contigs. BLAST was used to align contigs to the IMGT TRBV, TRBD and TRBJ reference genes, and CDR3 was defined following IMGT. Highly expanded clones were defined as clonotypes with a frequency above 0.1%. Repertoire diversity was measured by Shannon entropy, and V-J evenness by the Gini coefficient. A clonotype found in more than one individual was treated as public. The public reads were quality trimmed at Q25 with fastp and then assembled into clones with MiXCR by TCRdb, keeping productive beta chains. Under each unique CDR3 protein, matching rows form one entry showing the most common genes and DNA. V and J calls and clone size were set by TCRdb, not the authors. A total of about 430,000 distinct CDR3 sequences appear in this sample, roughly 23% of them only once. The ten top clones hold 13% to 15% of the sample.

Taken from the germline V gene (reference sequence), the CDR1 and CDR2 loops are LNHDA and SQIVND. V and J are truncated by 0 bases and 1 base respectively, leaving an intervening sequence of 12 bases. Including cysteine and phenylalanine, the CDR3 has 17 amino acids. Here the CDR3 DNA is all that survives: 51 bases in frame from base 1. This entry belongs to a study of regulatory T cells in long-lasting Graves disease (dated by TCRdb to the early 2020s). For the wider study: Persistent Graves' disease meant more than 5 years of antithyroid drug treatment with TSH receptor autoantibodies that stayed positive. Persistent Graves' disease patients were compared with newly diagnosed Graves' disease patients by peripheral blood TCR sequencing and RNA sequencing. The study was conducted in China and was registered as a clinical trial. A total of about 35 samples underwent TCR sequencing, from roughly 13 patients with persistent Graves' disease and roughly 20 patients with newly diagnosed Graves' disease. In the clinical cohort, patients with persistent Graves' disease had used antithyroid drugs for an average of roughly 10 years.

Findings and caveats that apply to the study as a whole: Compared with newly diagnosed patients, persistent Graves' disease patients had lower TCR Shannon entropy and fewer highly expanded clones, which suggests clonal expansion. The authors noted that the small sample size was a limitation that may lower accuracy. Peripheral blood alone was examined, since thyroid tissue, which constituted the primary lesion, could not be accessed. More public clonotypes were shared among persistent patients (roughly 2,700) than among newly diagnosed patients (966). Sequencing and analysis were limited to the TCR beta chain. TRBV28, TRBJ1-2 and TRBJ2-5 were preferentially used in persistent disease, while TRBV20-1 and TRBJ2-1 were favored in newly diagnosed disease.

This chain joins TRBV19 to TRBJ2-2, and perhaps TRBD1 as D gene, on 5 matching bases. The clonotype originates from a female donor with Graves disease. The sample was peripheral blood mononuclear cells (PBMCs), taken when the disease was refractory, from a patient treated with antithyroid drugs. The CDR3 protein: CASSIDQGRENTGELFF. The DNA sequence is TGTGCCAGTAGTATAGATCAGGGCAGAGAGAACACCGGGGAGCTGTTTTTT.